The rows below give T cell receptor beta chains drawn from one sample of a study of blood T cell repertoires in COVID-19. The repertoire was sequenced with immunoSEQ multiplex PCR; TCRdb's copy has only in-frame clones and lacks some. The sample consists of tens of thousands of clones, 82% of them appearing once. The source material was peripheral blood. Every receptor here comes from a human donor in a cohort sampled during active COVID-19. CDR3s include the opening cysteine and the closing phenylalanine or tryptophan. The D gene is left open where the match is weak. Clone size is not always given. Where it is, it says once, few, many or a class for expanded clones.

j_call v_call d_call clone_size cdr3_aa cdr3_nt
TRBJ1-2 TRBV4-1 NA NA CASSLAFANYGYTF TGCGCCAGCAGCCTAGCGTTCGCTAACTATGGCTACACCTTC
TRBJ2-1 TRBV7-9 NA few CASSQPYRDRVGNEQFF TGTGCCAGCAGCCAACCTTACAGGGATCGGGTGGGCAATGAGCAGTTCTTC
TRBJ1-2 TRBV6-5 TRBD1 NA CASSYSVTGHYGYTF TGTGCCAGCAGTTATTCAGTGACAGGGCACTATGGCTACACCTTC
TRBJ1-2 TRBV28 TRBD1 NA CASRPPGTAADGYTF TGTGCCAGCAGACCACCCGGGACAGCGGCTGATGGCTACACCTTC
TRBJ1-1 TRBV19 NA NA CASSPDSLNTEAFF TGTGCCAGTAGCCCGGACAGTCTGAACACTGAAGCTTTCTTT
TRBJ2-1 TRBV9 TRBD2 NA CASSRLAVSYNEQFF TGTGCCAGCAGCCGACTAGCCGTCTCCTACAATGAGCAGTTCTTC
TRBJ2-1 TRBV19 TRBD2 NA CASSIKTPLSGVYNEQFF TGTGCCAGTAGTATCAAAACCCCCCTTAGCGGGGTCTACAATGAGCAGTTCTTC
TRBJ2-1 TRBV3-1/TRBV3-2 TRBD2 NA CASSQKTGGATYNEQFF TGTGCCAGCAGCCAAAAAACCGGGGGGGCGACCTACAATGAGCAGTTCTTC
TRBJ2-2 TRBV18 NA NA CASSPDSPLNTGELFF TGTGCCAGCTCACCAGACAGCCCCTTGAACACCGGGGAGCTGTTTTTT
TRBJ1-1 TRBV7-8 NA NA CASIRTANTEAFF TGTGCCAGCATCCGAACAGCCAACACTGAAGCTTTCTTT
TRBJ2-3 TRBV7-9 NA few CASSLGWAGDTQYF TGTGCCAGCAGCTTAGGATGGGCGGGGGATACGCAGTATTTT
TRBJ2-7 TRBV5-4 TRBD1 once CASSLEGDRLTYEQYF TGTGCTAGCAGCTTGGAAGGGGACAGGCTGACCTACGAGCAGTACTTC
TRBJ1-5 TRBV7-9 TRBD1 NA CASSPGTGGDSNQPQHF TGTGCCAGCAGCCCCGGGACAGGGGGAGATAGCAATCAGCCCCAGCATTTT
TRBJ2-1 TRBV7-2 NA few CASSLREGSEQFF TGTGCCAGCAGCTTGCGAGAAGGGAGTGAGCAGTTCTTC
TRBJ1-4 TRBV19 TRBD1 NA CASNRGRLEKLFF TGTGCCAGTAACAGGGGGCGTCTTGAAAAACTGTTTTTT
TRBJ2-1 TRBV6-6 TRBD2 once CASSPTSGGVNEQFF TGTGCCAGCAGTCCGACTAGCGGGGGGGTTAATGAGCAGTTCTTC
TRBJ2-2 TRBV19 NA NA CASSPPPGLGNTGELFF TGTGCCAGTAGTCCCCCCCCGGGACTGGGGAACACCGGGGAGCTGTTTTTT
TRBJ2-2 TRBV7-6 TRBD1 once CASSPTITDRGLLGAGLGELFF TGTGCCAGCAGCCCAACCATTACGGACAGGGGGCTCCTTGGCGCCGGGCTCGGGGAGCTGTTTTTT
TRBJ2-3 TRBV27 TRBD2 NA CASSLTPPWTSRDTQYF TGTGCCAGCAGTTTAACACCCCCCTGGACTAGCAGAGATACGCAGTATTTT
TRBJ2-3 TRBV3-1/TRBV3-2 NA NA CASSSRTTRTDTQYF TGTGCCAGCAGCTCCCGGACTACCCGCACAGATACGCAGTATTTT
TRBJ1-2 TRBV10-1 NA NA CASSEGQGYGYTF TGCGCCAGCAGTGAGGGGCAGGGCTATGGCTACACCTTC
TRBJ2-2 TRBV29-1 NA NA CSAGSSGELFF TGCAGCGCGGGGAGTTCCGGGGAGCTGTTTTTT
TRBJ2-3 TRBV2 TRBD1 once CASSVGGQGTDTQYF TGTGCCAGCAGTGTGGGGGGACAGGGCACAGATACGCAGTATTTT
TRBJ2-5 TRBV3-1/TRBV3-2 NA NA CASSHPLGLGLAQYF TGTGCCAGCAGCCATCCCCTAGGACTTGGCCTGGCCCAGTACTTC
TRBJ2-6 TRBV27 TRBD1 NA CASSLGQVPNVLTF TGTGCCAGCAGTTTAGGACAGGTACCCAACGTCCTGACTTTC
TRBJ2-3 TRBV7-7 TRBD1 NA CASSLGQGRTDTQYF TGTGCCAGCAGCTTAGGACAGGGGCGCACAGATACGCAGTATTTT
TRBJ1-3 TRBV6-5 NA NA CASRAGGNTIYF TGTGCCAGCAGGGCCGGGGGAAACACCATATATTTT
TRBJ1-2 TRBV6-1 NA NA CASSDGTEYYGYTF TGTGCCAGCAGTGACGGGACTGAGTACTATGGCTACACCTTC
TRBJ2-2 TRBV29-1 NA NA CSSYYRAGELFF TGCAGCTCTTACTACAGGGCCGGGGAGCTGTTTTTT
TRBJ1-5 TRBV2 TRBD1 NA CASSRGHSNQPQHF TGTGCCAGCAGCAGGGGGCATAGCAATCAGCCCCAGCATTTT
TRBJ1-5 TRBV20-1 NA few CSAGSNQPQHF TGCAGTGCCGGGAGCAATCAGCCCCAGCATTTT
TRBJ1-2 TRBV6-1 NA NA CASSEVADLYGYTF TGTGCCAGCAGTGAAGTTGCAGATCTCTATGGCTACACCTTC
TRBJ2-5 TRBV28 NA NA CASSVAGGRETQYF TGTGCCAGCAGTGTAGCAGGGGGGAGGGAGACCCAGTACTTC